The following is a T cell receptor (beta chain) sequence with its context. This sample is part of a study of blood T cell repertoires in COVID-19. Study information: T cells, B-cell-depleted T cells, or PBMCs provided the cDNA or gDNA that served as material.

Data came from immunoSEQ multiplex PCR; TCRdb stores just in-frame clones and leaves some out. The table shows 250,000 or so clones, with 84% occurring only once. CDR3 size: 15 residues. Trimming stripped 0 bases from V and 7 bases from J, with 13 bases between. Germline V gene data show CDR1 as MNHEY and CDR2 as SMNVEV (reference sequence). The TCR originated in a man aged 55 to 70 with acute or convalescent COVID-19. The V gene is TRBV27, the J gene TRBJ1-5; D gene ambiguous. Specimen: peripheral blood. CDR3 DNA: TGTGCCAGCAGTTTATCGTGGGAGTTAAGACAGCCCCAGCATTTT. It yields the protein CASSLSWELRQPQHF.